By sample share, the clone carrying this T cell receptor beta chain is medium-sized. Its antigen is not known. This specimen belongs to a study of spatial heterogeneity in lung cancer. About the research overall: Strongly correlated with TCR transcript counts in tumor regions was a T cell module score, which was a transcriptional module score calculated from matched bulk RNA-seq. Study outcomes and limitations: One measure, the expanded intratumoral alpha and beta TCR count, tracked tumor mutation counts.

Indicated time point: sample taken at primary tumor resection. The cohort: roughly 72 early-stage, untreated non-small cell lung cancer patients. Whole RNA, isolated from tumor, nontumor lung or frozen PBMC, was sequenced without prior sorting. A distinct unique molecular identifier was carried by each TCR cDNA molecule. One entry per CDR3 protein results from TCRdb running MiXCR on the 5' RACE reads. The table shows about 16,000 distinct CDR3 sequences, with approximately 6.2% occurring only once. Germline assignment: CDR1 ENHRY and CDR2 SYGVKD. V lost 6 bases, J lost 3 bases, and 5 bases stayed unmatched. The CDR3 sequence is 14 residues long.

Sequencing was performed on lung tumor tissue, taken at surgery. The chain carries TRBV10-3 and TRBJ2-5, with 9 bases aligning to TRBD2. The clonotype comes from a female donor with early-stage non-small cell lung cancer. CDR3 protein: CAISPSGAKETQYF. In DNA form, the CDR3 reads TGTGCCATCAGCCCTAGCGGGGCGAAAGAGACCCAGTACTTC.